Below, 11 T cell receptor beta chains from the same sample are listed, as sequenced in a study of T cell responses to AZD1222 COVID-19 vaccine (dated by TCRdb to about 2021). The time point label of this sample denotes: about 28 days (+/-7) after the second vaccine dose. The library was produced with the immunoSEQ multiplex PCR assay. Not all clones reach the TCRdb copy of this immuneACCESS table, which keeps in-frame sequences only. Checked studies attribute under half of the gap to unresolved V genes and leave the rest unexplained. Recorded for this sample are some 180,000 clones; roughly 90% of them occurred a single time. Of the sample, over 1.5% falls within the top ten clones. Sequenced here: peripheral blood, sampled 28 days after the second AZD1222 dose. These receptors came from an adult who received the AZD1222 COVID-19 vaccine.

The chain is built from TRBV9 and TRBJ1-5; D possibly corresponds to TRBD1 (5 bases). Germline values: CDR1 SGDLS, CDR2 YYNGEE. The CDR3 runs 14 residues. V was pared by 4 bases and J by 2 bases, with 10 bases between. The CDR3 bases are TGTGCCAGCAGCCCAGGGTTCGGCAATCAGCCCCAGCATTTT. This encodes CASSPGFGNQPQHF.

The chain has TRBV27 and TRBJ1-1, with 7 bases aligning to TRBD1. J lost 1 base, V lost 6 bases, and 5 bases had no gene match. This CDR3 comprises 14 residues. Germline CDR1 and CDR2: MNHEY and SMNVEV (reference sequence). The DNA for the CDR3 is TGTGCCAGCAGCAAACAGGGGTGGAACACTGAAGCTTTCTTT. This translates into CASSKQGWNTEAFF.

The genes are TRBV4-2 and TRBJ1-1; D may be TRBD1 (5 bases). This CDR3 has 15 residues. V was shortened by 0 bases and J by 8 bases, with 16 bases between the two germline ends. Looked up from germline, CDR1 is LGHNA and CDR2 is YNFKEQ. The CDR3 region has the DNA TGTGCCAGCAGCCAAGATCGCCCCCGGGGCTCCGAAGCTTTCTTT. Translated, it gives CASSQDRPRGSEAFF.

This sequence joins TRBV7-2 and TRBJ2-2; TRBD1 matches 9 bases. V lost 1 base, J lost 6 bases, and 3 bases stayed unmatched. This CDR3 contains 15 residues. Per the germline V gene, CDR1 is SGHTA and CDR2 is FQGNSA. The CDR3 DNA sequence: TGTGCCAGCAGCTTAGGGGACAGGGTAGCCGGGGAGCTGTTTTTT. It codes for CASSLGDRVAGELFF. The full variable domain, rest sourced from reference TRBV7-2 and TRBJ2-2, is GAGVSQSPSNKVTEKGKDVELRCDPISGHTALYWYRQSLGQGLEFLIYFQGNSAPDKSGLPSDRFSAERTGGSVSTLTIQRTQQEDSAVYLCASSLGDRVAGELFFGEGSRLTVL.

V usage is TRBV25-1 and J usage is TRBJ2-3; no reliable D call. This CDR3 is 14 amino acids long. Trimming took 0 bases from V and 3 from J, leaving 7 bases between them. Germline values: CDR1 MGHDK, CDR2 SYGVNS. CDR3 sequence: CASSEYSLTDTQYF. The CDR3 bases are TGTGCCAGCAGTGAATACAGCCTTACAGATACGCAGTATTTT.

V gene TRBV4-1 combines with J gene TRBJ2-7, with TRBD1 matching over 9 bases. The trim removed 6 bases at V and 0 bases at J, leaving 6 bases unmatched. CDR1 and CDR2 from the germline V gene are MGHRA and YSYEKL. The CDR3 has 15 residues. This CDR3 is CASRPDRGSSYEQYF. For the CDR3, the DNA is TGCGCCAGCAGACCGGACAGGGGAAGCTCCTACGAGCAGTACTTC.

This sequence joins TRBV27 and TRBJ2-1, with TRBD2 identical over 11 bases. The CDR3 length is 19 residues. The ends lost 6 bases at V and 0 bases at J; junction bases unmatched: 13. CDR1 and CDR2 (germline): MNHEY, SMNVEV (reference sequence). CDR3 region: CASRAGLAGTISSYNEQFF. CDR3 coding DNA: TGTGCCAGCAGGGCCGGACTAGCGGGCACTATATCCTCCTACAATGAGCAGTTCTTC.

This chain uses TRBV6-6 with TRBJ1-5, with D maybe TRBD1 (5 bases). The germline V and J ends were trimmed by 6 bases and 3 bases, with 12 bases remaining between them. The CDR3 length is 14 residues. Germline V gene lookup returns CDR1 MNHNY and CDR2 SVGAGI (reference sequence). CDR3 sequence reads: CASRTGGLNQPQHF. DNA of the CDR3: TGTGCCAGCAGGACCGGGGGACTCAATCAGCCCCAGCATTTT.

The chain joins TRBV6-6 to TRBJ1-2; D might be TRBD1 (6 bases). The length of the CDR3 is 14 residues. The V gene lost 5 bases and the J gene lost 2 bases, with 12 bases spanning the gap. The germline V gene encodes CDR1 MNHNY and CDR2 SVGAGI (reference sequence). The CDR3 region is CASSPQGTNYGYTF. The CDR3 DNA sequence: TGTGCCAGCAGTCCCCAAGGGACAAACTATGGCTACACCTTC.

V and J are TRBV12-5 and TRBJ1-5; D is unclear. Germline lookup yields CDR1 LGHNT and CDR2 FRNRAP. V lost 4 bases, J lost 9 bases, and 10 bases lay in between. The CDR3 runs 12 residues. CDR3 protein: CASGSILPPQHF. Written as DNA, the CDR3 is TGTGCTAGTGGTTCAATTCTGCCGCCCCAGCATTTT.

The CDR3 is CASSYSGGVYQPQHF. The CDR3 DNA follows: TGTGCCAGCAGTTACTCGGGGGGCGTCTATCAGCCCCAGCATTTT. The chain employs TRBV6-2 or TRBV6-3 and TRBJ1-5, with D tentatively TRBD1 (6 bases). CDR3 size: 15 residues. Germline CDR1 and CDR2: MNHEY and SVGEGT. V lost 0 bases and J lost 5, with 11 bases in between.